This T cell receptor (beta chain) was identified during a study of shared clonotypes between healthy human individuals (dated by TCRdb to the early 2020s). Looking at the study overall: The cohort comprised two women and a few men aged 18 to 49 years. For each donor, three plates each were used for CD4 naive and CD4 memory, two plates were used for CD8 naive, and one plate was used for CD8 memory. To estimate repertoire size and how much clonotypes are shared between individuals, the study performed deep sequencing of blood TCR repertoires from 4 to 6 healthy adults. To increase sequencing depth and limit assay-specific biases, TCR repertoire library preparation and sequencing were carried out by different laboratories using diverse techniques. Each donor's leukapheresis produced roughly between about 0.85 and 10 billion PBMCs.

Findings and caveats that apply to the study as a whole: Compared with non-shared clonotypes, clonotypes shared by all four sorted-subset donors had higher generation probabilities. Naive subsets generally had larger estimated clonotype richness than memory subsets. Across several donors, about 4.5% of naive CD4, roughly 3.3% of naive CD8, approximately 2.5% of memory CD4, and 0.4% of memory CD8 clonotypes were shared. The genetic and exposure-history diversity represented was limited by the small number of donors. Rarefaction of sorted-subset datasets indicated incomplete sequencing despite the large sequencing depth. Only blood was sampled, and tissue TCR repertoires likely differ from those in blood. Based on pairwise subsampling, the degree of clonotype sharing among donors was expected to be affected by sequencing depth.

On this clone: The antigen it recognizes is unknown. No quality values exist for individual bases; no much larger clone is one base distant.

Using the deep immunoSEQ assay, TCR CDR3 regions were amplified from genomic DNA by multiplex PCR. Extracted genomic DNA from each cell subset was distributed evenly across all wells of several immunoSEQ 96-well plates, and each plate was treated as a replicate. For sorted subsets, approximately 0.2 ug of genomic DNA, equivalent to roughly 33,000 T cell genomes, went into each replicate PCR. Purified libraries were quantified with a Qubit 3.0 fluorometer, sized on a Bioanalyzer 2100, and re-quantified with the KAPA Library Quantification kit. A separate single-read 150-cycle Illumina NextSeq 550 flow cell was used to sequence each immunoSEQ 96-well plate. On the study's bioinformatics: Because the immunoSEQ output held only junctional sequences and lacked quality scores, the filtering could not match the filtering applied to full-length reads. To assign V/J genes and CDR3, sequences were annotated against IMGT germline references using PyIR, a Python wrapper for IgBLAST v1.9. Reads with weak V/J assignments (E-value above 1e-6), missing CDR3, stop codons, out-of-frame junctions, or ambiguous translated residues were removed. V3J clonotypes were defined as sequences sharing an identical inferred V gene, J gene, and CDR3 amino acid sequence. To compute the percentage overlap between repertoires, the number of shared unique clonotypes was divided by the size of the smaller repertoire. Three approaches were used to assess repertoire richness: RTK rarefaction, the Chao1 estimator, and Recon v2.1 estimates of unobserved clonotypes. Generation probabilities for all TCRbeta clonotypes obtained by the gDNA method from four donors were computed using OLGA. TCRdb obtained this table from immuneACCESS and retained in-frame rearrangements with V and J assigned. These tables miss some clones; where compared with another copy, unresolved V genes account for less than half of the shortfall, and the remainder is unexplained. The V and J calls and clone size were taken over from that table, and D and trimming were inferred from the DNA. This sample is represented by roughly 1.4 million clones; approximately 98.5% of them were singletons. Over 0.3% of the sample belongs to the ten largest clones.

Healthy HIV-negative adults with no recently reported acute infections or vaccinations were included as donors. All donors were Caucasian adults living in Nashville, Tennessee, USA. CD4+ T cells were enriched by magnetic negative selection, after which naive cells were positively selected on CD45RA and the negative fraction was taken as the memory subset. Blood was collected by leukapheresis, and PBMCs were isolated by Ficoll-Histopaque density gradient centrifugation and then cryopreserved in liquid nitrogen vapor phase. Purity and quantity of every magnetically sorted T cell population were checked by analytical flow cytometry. Genomic DNA was isolated from every sorted fraction and measured by UV absorbance on a Nanodrop 2000c. From its cysteine to its phenylalanine, the CDR3 spans 11 amino acids. The read is trimmed to its CDR3 DNA, 33 bases read in frame from base 1. The germline V gene provides CDR1 MGHDK and CDR2 SYGVNS. V lost 3 bases and J lost 8 bases; the stretch between them is 5 bases long.

Sequencing was carried out using naive CD4+ T cells sorted from blood. What the cell subset or site label conveys for this sample: CD45RA+ positively selected. This receptor was taken from a man aged 30 to 39 in good health. Rearrangement joined TRBV25-1 to TRBJ2-1, with the D assignment possibly TRBD1 or TRBD2, given 5 matching bases for each. In nucleotides, the sequence is TGTGCCAGCAGTGAGGGGGATGAGCAGTTCTTC. It codes for CASSEGDEQFF.